The 15 T cell receptor beta chains given below trace back to one sample, sequenced in a study of post-analysis software for immune sequencing data. Study results and caveats: Patients carried a handful of TRBV segments more frequently than controls did, and TRBV5-6, TRBV5-1 and TRBV20-1 were among them.

Unique molecular identifiers featured in each of the TCR beta cDNA libraries. One entry per CDR3 protein results from TCRdb running MiXCR on the PCR reads. The table has hundreds of thousands of distinct CDR3 sequences, just under 30% seen once. Their antigens are not known. Sequenced material: blood. Receptors originate from a girl aged 10 to 17 with multiple sclerosis.

V gene TRBV9 combines with J gene TRBJ2-4, with D possibly being TRBD1 or TRBD2 (5 bases each). Germline loops: CDR1 SGDLS, CDR2 YYNGEE. The V gene lost 4 bases and the J gene lost 12 bases, with 17 bases spanning the gap. The CDR3 has 13 amino acids. The CDR3 reads CASSTRDLDSQYF. The DNA for the CDR3 is TGTGCCAGCAGCACCCGGGACCTAGATTCTCAGTACTTC.

The DNA for the CDR3 is TGTGCCAGCAGATCGGGCGGGGGGGTAGTGAATGAGCAGTTCTTC. As protein: CASRSGGGVVNEQFF. The rearrangement joins TRBV12-3 or TRBV12-4 to TRBJ2-1; 9 bases line up with TRBD2. V dropped 6 bases and J dropped 7; count of bases not matched to a gene: 10. The CDR3 contains 15 residues.

The rearrangement uses TRBV4-1 and TRBJ1-1; D unresolved. Germline V gene sequence: CDR1 MGHRA, CDR2 YSYEKL. With 3 bases removed from V and 2 bases from J, the gap between germline ends came to 16 bases. CDR3 length equals 16 residues. CDR3 residues: CASSQEHWAANTEAFF. CDR3 in DNA: TGCGCCAGCAGCCAGGAGCATTGGGCAGCAAACACTGAAGCTTTCTTT.

V gene TRBV20-1 combines with J gene TRBJ1-1, with 8 bases aligning to TRBD1. The CDR3 is 13 amino acids. CDR1 and CDR2 from the germline V gene are DFQATT and SNEGSKA (reference sequence). Losses at the gene ends were 7 bases for V and 0 bases for J; bases not matched to a gene: 4. The CDR3 is CSGSDRVNTEAFF. CDR3 coding DNA: TGCAGTGGTTCGGACAGGGTGAACACTGAAGCTTTCTTT.

This clonotype has at least ten counts. This sequence joins TRBV4-3 and TRBJ2-5; 7 bases line up with TRBD1. Germline trimming cut 3 bases from V and 2 bases from J; bases unmatched to any gene: 9. Germline CDR1 LGHNA, CDR2 YSLEER. The CDR3 is 16 amino acids. The CDR3, as DNA: TGCGCCAGCAGCCAGGACGGGACAGCGAGACAAGAGACCCAGTACTTC. Amino acids: CASSQDGTARQETQYF.

This rearrangement joins TRBV7-9 to TRBJ2-7; no clear D gene. The V gene's germline CDR1 is SEHNR and CDR2 FQNEAQ (reference sequence). The CDR3 has 13 amino acids. The CDR3 sequence: CIVSTTKGYEQYF. CDR3 coding DNA: TGTATCGTGTCGACCACCAAAGGCTACGAGCAGTACTTC.

This clonotype showed up just a few times. V is TRBV7-2 and J is TRBJ1-5; 8 bases map to TRBD1. The trim removed 10 bases at V and 1 base at J, leaving 3 bases unmatched. This CDR3 is built from 13 residues. Germline V CDR1 and CDR2: SGHTA, FQGNSA. This CDR3 reads CATDRGSNQPQHF. The CDR3 DNA reads TGTGCCACCGACAGGGGCAGCAATCAGCCCCAGCATTTT.

This clonotype was detected ten times or more. The V call is TRBV6-2 or TRBV6-3, the J call TRBJ2-1, with D hard to call. The CDR3 extends over 11 amino acids. With 7 bases removed from V and 3 bases from J, the gap between germline ends came to 4 bases. The V gene's germline CDR1 is MNHEY and CDR2 SVGEGT. CDR3 residues: CASTNYNEQFF. CDR3 nucleotides: TGTGCCAGCACCAACTACAATGAGCAGTTCTTC.

This clonotype was detected only a few times. V and J are TRBV18 and TRBJ2-2, with a weak D call TRBD2 (6 bases). The CDR3 loop spans 14 amino acids. The V end was cut by 1 base, the J end by 4 bases, with 7 bases between. Per the germline V gene, CDR1 is KGHSH and CDR2 is LQKENI. The CDR3 reads CASSPQGLTGELFF. DNA of the CDR3: TGTGCCAGCTCACCACAGGGACTCACCGGGGAGCTGTTTTTT. Based on the CDR3 plus reference TRBV18 and TRBJ2-2, the full variable domain is NAGVMQNPRHLVRRRGQEARLRCSPMKGHSHVYWYRQLPEEGLKFMVYLQKENIIDESGMPKERFSAEFPKEGPSILRIQQVVRGDSAAYFCASSPQGLTGELFFGEGSRLTVL.

The chain recombines TRBV2 with TRBJ2-7; 7 bases agree with TRBD2. The length of the CDR3 is 12 residues. Germline-derived CDR1 and CDR2 are SNHLY and FYNNEI. CDR3 in amino acids: CTGGTEGREQYF. The CDR3 region has the DNA TGTACCGGGGGGACCGAGGGACGCGAGCAGTACTTC.

This clonotype was detected a few times. The chain links TRBV12-3 or TRBV12-4 to TRBJ2-7, with no clear D. The CDR3 spans 13 residues. Trimming left V 5 bases short and J 1 base short, with 9 bases between. The DNA for the CDR3 is TGTGCCAGCAGTCAAAAGGCTTCCTACGAGCAGTACTTC. It is translated as CASSQKASYEQYF.

In this sample, this clonotype turned up many times. The genes are TRBV7-8 and TRBJ2-5; a possible D gene is TRBD1 (6 bases). V was shortened by 5 bases and J by 5 bases, with 18 bases between the two germline ends. The CDR3 sequence is 15 residues long. CDR1 is SGHVS, CDR2 FQNEAQ, per germline. The CDR3 DNA reads as TGTGCCAGCAGCCGGATGTCGGGGCAGGGGGAGACCCAGTACTTC. Its protein is CASSRMSGQGETQYF.

This clonotype was counted a few times. CDR3 residues: CASSSVRTAVSYEQYF. The CDR3 nucleotides are TGTGCCAGCAGCTCCGTTAGGACGGCTGTCTCCTACGAGCAGTACTTC. V gene TRBV28 combines with J gene TRBJ2-7; D is unresolved. Deletions cut 6 bases from V and 0 bases from J, with 18 bases between. Germline CDR1 is MDHEN and CDR2 is SYDVKM. The CDR3 sequence is 16 residues long.

This clonotype was counted once. One junction end does not reproduce the germline sequence, and a read error may be involved. The chain couples TRBV12-3 or TRBV12-4 to TRBJ2-1, with 11 bases fitting TRBD2. The CDR3 is made up of 14 amino acids. CDR3 coding DNA: TGTGCCAGCAGTCCACTAGCGGGAGTGGGTGAGCGGTTCTTC. It encodes CASSPLAGVGERFF.

This clonotype was observed a handful of times. This rearrangement joins TRBV18 to TRBJ2-5, with D perhaps TRBD1 or TRBD2 (5 bases each). Germline CDR1 is KGHSH and CDR2 is LQKENI. The CDR3 has 15 amino acids. Deletions cut 3 bases from V and 5 bases from J, with 16 bases between. The CDR3 coding sequence is TGTGCCAGCTCACCGGCTGTGGGGACGAGCGAGACCCAGTACTTC. Translated, it gives CASSPAVGTSETQYF.